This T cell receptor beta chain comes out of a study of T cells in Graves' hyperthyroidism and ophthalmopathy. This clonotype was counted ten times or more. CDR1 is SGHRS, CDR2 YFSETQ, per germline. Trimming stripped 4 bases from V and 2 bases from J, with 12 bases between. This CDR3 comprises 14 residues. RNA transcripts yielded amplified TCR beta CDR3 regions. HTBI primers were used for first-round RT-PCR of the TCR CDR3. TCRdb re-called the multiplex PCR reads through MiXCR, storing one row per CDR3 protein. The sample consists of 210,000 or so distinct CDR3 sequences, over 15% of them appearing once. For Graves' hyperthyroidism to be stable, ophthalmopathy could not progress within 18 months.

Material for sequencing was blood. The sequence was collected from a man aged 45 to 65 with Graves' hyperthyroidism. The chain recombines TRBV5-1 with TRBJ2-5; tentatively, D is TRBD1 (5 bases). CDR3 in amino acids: CASSPIQVQETQYF. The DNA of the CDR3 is TGCGCCAGCAGCCCGATACAGGTTCAAGAGACCCAGTACTTC.